Below, 18 T cell receptor beta chains from the same sample are listed, as sequenced in a study of OX40 agonist ivuxolimab in advanced cancers. TCRdb keeps only in-frame clones here, not all; method: immunoSEQ multiplex PCR. The data contain fewer than 30,000 clones, approximately 79% of them singletons. Here the sequenced sample was CD4+ or CD8+ T cells sorted from blood, taken in a trial of the OX40 agonist ivuxolimab. Every receptor here comes from an adult with an advanced solid tumor such as melanoma, head and neck, liver or kidney cancer.

This clone was counted once. CDR3 sequence: CASSMTSGRARDEQYF. The DNA for the CDR3 is TGTGCCAGCAGTATGACTAGCGGGAGGGCTCGGGACGAGCAGTACTTC. The chain carries TRBV28 and TRBJ2-7, with TRBD2 identical over 14 bases. The CDR3 spans 16 residues. With V trimmed by 5 bases and J by 5 bases, 8 bases remained unmatched. The germline CDR1 and CDR2 sequences are MDHEN and SYDVKM.

The genes are TRBV11-2 and TRBJ2-4; TRBD1 matches at 11 bases. The germline gives CDR1 SGHAT, CDR2 FQNNGV. V was clipped by 5 bases and J by 11 bases; unmatched bases: 14. This CDR3 is built from 16 residues. The CDR3 spells CASSLNGQGAYDVQYF. CDR3 bases: TGTGCCAGCAGCCTAAACGGACAGGGGGCTTATGACGTTCAGTACTTC.

This chain uses TRBV2 with TRBJ2-5; TRBD2 matches at 7 bases. The CDR3 is 15 residues long. CDR1 and CDR2 (germline): SNHLY, FYNNEI. V gave up 1 base and J gave up 5 bases; unmatched junction bases: 7. The CDR3 coding sequence is TGTGCCAGCAGTGAAGTGGGTTTGCGGGGGGAGACCCAGTACTTC. Translated: CASSEVGLRGETQYF.

The gene calls are TRBV9 and TRBJ2-1; D is unresolved. V lost 0 bases, J lost 3 bases, and 7 bases lay in between. Germline CDR1 SGDLS, CDR2 YYNGEE. The CDR3 is made up of 14 amino acids. CDR3 sequence: CASSVDRVYNEQFF. The CDR3 coding sequence is TGTGCCAGCAGCGTAGATCGGGTCTACAATGAGCAGTTCTTC.

This chain uses TRBV9 with TRBJ1-2; D not certain. CDR1 and CDR2 from the germline V gene are SGDLS and YYNGEE. CDR3 length equals 11 residues. The V end was cut by 0 bases, the J end by 9 bases, with 6 bases between. CDR3 DNA: TGTGCCAGCAGCGTAGGAGGGAGCTACACCTTC. Protein product: CASSVGGSYTF.

The chain couples TRBV11-2 to TRBJ1-2, with D uncertain. CDR1 is SGHAT and CDR2 is FQNNGV in the germline V gene. The germline V and J ends were trimmed by 1 base and 2 bases, with 5 bases remaining between them. This CDR3 comprises 13 residues. Written as DNA, the CDR3 is TGTGCCAGCAGCTTAGTCAGCAACTATGGCTACACCTTC. It yields the protein CASSLVSNYGYTF. Together with reference TRBV11-2 and TRBJ1-2, the CDR3 gives the full variable domain: EAGVAQSPRYKIIEKRQSVAFWCNPISGHATLYWYQQILGQGPKLLIQFQNNGVVDDSQLPKDRFSAERLKGVDSTLKIQPAKLEDSAVYLCASSLVSNYGYTFGSGTRLTVV.

This rearrangement joins TRBV5-1 to TRBJ2-1; TRBD1 might be the D (6 bases). The V gene's germline CDR1 is SGHRS and CDR2 YFSETQ. The CDR3 has 13 amino acids. V shed 4 bases and J shed 4 bases, with 9 bases lying between them. The CDR3 sequence: CASSADSYNEQFF. The DNA of the CDR3 is TGCGCCAGCAGCGCGGACAGTTACAATGAGCAGTTCTTC.

The gene calls are TRBV25-1 and TRBJ2-7; 7 bases agree with TRBD1. The CDR3 spans 13 residues. Unmatched junction bases numbered 8, after V lost 8 bases and J lost 4 bases. CDR1 MGHDK and CDR2 SYGVNS come from the germline V gene. CDR3 amino acids: CASADRASYEQYF. The CDR3 coding sequence is TGTGCCAGCGCCGACAGGGCGAGTTACGAGCAGTACTTC.

For the CDR3, the DNA is TGTGCCAGCAGCTTATCCAGGGATATCTTGAGTTACTATGGCTACACCTTC. This translates into CASSLSRDILSYYGYTF. The chain combines TRBV13 with TRBJ1-2; weak D call: TRBD1 (5 bases). Per the germline V gene, CDR1 is PRHDT and CDR2 is FYEKMQ (reference sequence). Trimming removed 2 bases at V and 3 bases at J, with 19 bases between. This CDR3 has 17 amino acids.

This clone was counted a single time. This chain links TRBV7-8 with TRBJ2-7; TRBD1 matches 7 bases. The CDR3 is 13 amino acids. Germline-derived CDR1 and CDR2 are SGHVS and FQNEAQ. The trim removed 5 bases at V and 5 bases at J, leaving 6 bases unmatched. The CDR3 loop reads CASSDDRAHEQYF. CDR3 nucleotide sequence: TGTGCCAGCAGCGACGACAGGGCCCACGAGCAGTACTTC.

The CDR3 loop is CASSARDGSQETQYF. Written as DNA, the CDR3 is TGTGCCAGCAGCGCCCGTGACGGGTCTCAAGAGACCCAGTACTTC. The rearrangement links TRBV7-9 to TRBJ2-5; D gene ambiguous. Looked up from germline, CDR1 is SEHNR and CDR2 is FQNEAQ (reference sequence). V lost 5 bases to trimming and J lost 2 bases, with 15 bases between them. The CDR3 has 15 amino acids.

This sequence joins TRBV5-4 and TRBJ1-1; D gene unclear. The CDR3 covers 15 residues. V was pared by 1 base and J by 4 bases, with 14 bases between. The germline V gene has CDR1 SGHNT and CDR2 YYREEE (reference sequence). CDR3 nucleotide sequence: TGTGCCAGCAGCTTGTTGCCCCGGGATGGCACTGAAGCTTTCTTT. The encoded protein is CASSLLPRDGTEAFF.

The chain has TRBV4-1 and TRBJ2-3, with TRBD2 identical over 12 bases. Germline assignment: CDR1 MGHRA and CDR2 YSYEKL. V trimming: 1 base; J trimming: 5 bases; junction bases outside the gene matches: 4. The CDR3 loop spans 16 amino acids. The CDR3 here is CASSQGTSGERDTQYF. The CDR3 nucleotides read TGCGCCAGCAGCCAAGGGACTAGCGGGGAGAGAGATACGCAGTATTTT.

The rearrangement links TRBV28 to TRBJ1-2; tentative D call: TRBD1 (5 bases). Trimming took off 7 bases at V and 0 bases at J, with 21 bases between the two ends. This CDR3 spans 17 amino acids. Germline V gives CDR1 MDHEN, CDR2 SYDVKM. CDR3 amino acids: CASTHTLGDPANYGYTF. CDR3 bases: TGTGCCAGCACCCACACCCTCGGGGACCCAGCTAACTATGGCTACACCTTC.

The chain couples TRBV2 to TRBJ2-1, with D perhaps assigned TRBD1 or TRBD2 (5 bases each). The germline gives CDR1 SNHLY, CDR2 FYNNEI. V shed 2 bases and J shed 2 bases, with 13 bases lying between them. This CDR3 has 16 residues. The CDR3 nucleotides are TGTGCCAGCAGTGAATGGACGGGGCTGACCTACAATGAGCAGTTCTTC. This codes for CASSEWTGLTYNEQFF.

This chain uses TRBV28 with TRBJ2-7, with 7 positions matching TRBD1. Trimming at V came to 6 bases and at J to 0 bases, leaving 8 bases not matched to a gene. This CDR3 has 15 amino acids. Germline V lookup: CDR1 MDHEN, CDR2 SYDVKM. DNA of the CDR3: TGTGCCAGCAGAGCAAGAGACAGGGACTCCTACGAGCAGTACTTC. Protein sequence: CASRARDRDSYEQYF.

The CDR3 region is CASSPLDRTDTQYF. CDR3 DNA: TGTGCCAGCAGCCCACTGGACAGGACAGATACGCAGTATTTT. The rearrangement joins TRBV7-9 to TRBJ2-3; 7 bases are shared with TRBD1. The CDR3 is 14 residues long. Trimming removed 5 bases from V and 3 bases from J; junction bases left unmatched: 5. Germline CDR1 reads SEHNR; CDR2 reads FQNEAQ (reference sequence).

This clone was seen a few times. This chain links TRBV14 with TRBJ2-7; possibly TRBD1 for D (5 bases). Per germline, CDR1 SGHDN and CDR2 FVKESK. The CDR3 runs 12 residues. The V end lost 4 bases, the J end lost 4 bases, and 8 bases lay between the germline ends. CDR3: CASSPDTYEQYF. Here the CDR3 DNA reads TGTGCCAGCAGCCCGGACACGTACGAGCAGTACTTC.